This entry describes one T cell receptor beta chain. Its cognate antigen is unknown. The CDR3 loop spans 13 amino acids. Germline V gene data show CDR1 as SGHVS and CDR2 as FQNEAQ. Trimming removed 2 bases from V and 13 bases from J, with 12 bases in between. The donors (healthy individuals) were bone marrow donors. This entry belongs to a study of cytomegalovirus exposure and HLA in healthy donors. Whole-study results and caveats: Cytomegalovirus status was reportedly diagnosed by the classifier with high specificity and sensitivity. Earlier analysis found most TCR beta V segments productive about 87% or about 30% of the time.

Amplification used 60 Vbeta primers and 13 Jbeta primers. Clones were read by immunoSEQ multiplex PCR, and TCRdb kept only the in-frame ones, dropping some. The repertoire includes under 200,000 clones, around 79% of them detected once, and roughly 3% sits in the top ten. The source is a woman in her 40s in good health and CMV-seronegative. The sample consisted of PBMCs. The chain recombines TRBV7-8 with TRBJ1-6; the D is unclear. This CDR3 is CASSLQEGAPLHF. The CDR3 DNA is TGTGCCAGCAGCTTACAAGAAGGAGCCCCCCTCCACTTT. Complete variable domain (other parts from reference TRBV7-8 and TRBJ1-6): GAGVSQSPRYKVAKRGQDVALRCDPISGHVSLFWYQQALGQGPEFLTYFQNEAQLDKSGLPSDRFFAERPEGSVSTLKIQRTQQEDSAVYLCASSLQEGAPLHFGNGTRLTVT.